This entry concerns a single T cell receptor (beta chain). Its antigen is not known. Each CDR3 protein is one row after TCRdb ran MiXCR on the reads. The data show approximately 260,000 distinct CDR3 sequences, roughly a fifth seen once. V lost 5 bases to trimming and J lost 3 bases; unmatched junction nucleotides: 8. Germline values: CDR1 SGHAT, CDR2 FQNNGV. This CDR3 contains 17 residues. This sample stems from a study of T cell repertoires in cytomegalovirus infection. Study background: Alongside well-studied HLA-B-restricted CMV epitopes, recently identified HLA-C-restricted CMV epitopes were also used. Both a matching HLA type and CMV infection were indicated by public TCR beta signatures.

The study's findings and limits: Summed frequency of shared TCR beta families picked out CMV carriers who also had the relevant HLA. Dominant in the ex vivo response were TCR beta clonotypes restricted by HLA-C and specific for CMV.

The sample in question was cultured PBMCs, obtained from culture after CMV antigen stimulation. This sequence originates from a human donor in good health (CMV status not recorded). Some clones in this sample may be carry-over from other donors' samples. This rearrangement joins TRBV11-2 to TRBJ2-2; 11 positions agree with TRBD2. CDR3 amino acids: CASSLTWTSGYTGELFF. The CDR3 region has the DNA TGTGCCAGCAGCCTCACTTGGACTAGCGGGTACACCGGGGAGCTGTTTTTT.